The present TCR beta chain was sequenced within a study of memory CD4+ T cells and cytomegalovirus serostatus. Study-wide context: Of the healthy Belgian adults, 8 to 10 were CMV seropositive and 24 seronegative. Study results and limitations: Suggested: most of the CMV-linked TCR signature lies in CD4+ memory cells.

The sort gate was single viable CD3+CD4+CD8-CD45RO+ cells for memory CD4+ T cells. Data came from immunoSEQ multiplex PCR; TCRdb stores just in-frame clones and leaves some out. The sample carries 50,000 or so clones, 80% to 85% recorded once. As to this clone: What it recognizes is unknown.

The specimen sequenced was memory CD4+ T cells from blood. The source of this sequence is an adult in good health and CMV-seropositive.

CDR3 amino acids: CASSPDSGSPSGANVLTF. The CDR3 DNA reads TGTGCCAGCAGTCCGGATAGCGGGAGCCCCTCTGGGGCCAACGTCCTGACTTTC. J is TRBJ2-6 and V is TRBV28; 9 nucleotides match TRBD2. The V segment lost 5 bases and the J segment 0 bases; nucleotides outside the gene matches: 8. Germline lookup yields CDR1 MDHEN and CDR2 SYDVKM. The CDR3 contains 18 residues.